These 8 T cell receptor beta chains came from one sample sequenced in a study of regulatory T cells in long-lasting Graves disease. The time point is: newly diagnosed GD, antithyroid drugs for less than 3 months. The TCR library was made from RNA extracted from PBMCs. TCR beta libraries were built with iRepertoire HTBI primers and Arm-PCR of CDR3 regions. TCRdb recomputed calls from the multiplex PCR reads with MiXCR, one row per CDR3 protein. The data contain over 300,000 distinct CDR3 sequences, roughly a sixth of them singletons. This specimen was peripheral blood mononuclear cells (PBMCs), taken at new diagnosis, from a patient treated with antithyroid drugs. Every receptor here comes from a female donor with Graves disease.

The sample holds many counts of this clonotype. The chain combines TRBV4-1 with TRBJ1-1; the D is unclear. CDR1 is MGHRA, CDR2 YSYEKL, per germline. This CDR3 is built from 12 residues. The ends were cut back, 3 bases at V and 5 bases at J, with 7 bases in the middle. CDR3 sequence (DNA): TGCGCCAGCAGCCAGGCCGGGACTGAAGCTTTCTTT. It specifies CASSQAGTEAFF.

The sample holds many counts of this clonotype. The gene calls are TRBV9 and TRBJ2-3; no clear D gene. Trimming shortened V by 3 bases and J by 4 bases, and 24 bases separated the two germline ends. The germline CDR1 and CDR2 sequences are SGDLS and YYNGEE. This CDR3 has 18 residues. CDR3 in amino acids: CASSATPDPKALSDTQYF. CDR3 nucleotides: TGTGCCAGCAGCGCGACCCCCGACCCGAAGGCACTCTCAGATACGCAGTATTTT.

This clonotype was found many times. J is TRBJ1-2 and V is TRBV7-2, with D maybe TRBD1 (5 bases). Per the germline V gene, CDR1 is SGHTA and CDR2 is FQGNSA. The length of the CDR3 is 17 residues. The V end lost 7 bases, the J end lost 0 bases, and 21 bases lay between the germline ends. The CDR3 sequence: CASNQAGRASSNYGYTF. The CDR3 nucleotides are TGTGCCAGCAACCAAGCAGGGAGAGCCTCTTCTAACTATGGCTACACCTTC.

This clonotype was counted at least ten times. The chain employs TRBV7-2 and TRBJ1-1; D is unresolved. The CDR3 is made up of 14 amino acids. The V gene's germline CDR1 is SGHTA and CDR2 FQGNSA. V was clipped by 3 bases and J by 1 base, with 9 bases between them. DNA for the CDR3: TGTGCCAGCAGCTTGGCGGGGTGGAACACTGAAGCTTTCTTT. Its translation: CASSLAGWNTEAFF.

This clonotype was seen only once. V gene TRBV6-2 or TRBV6-3 combines with J gene TRBJ1-1; D may be TRBD1 (5 bases). V was cut by 2 bases and J by 2 bases, with 9 bases left in between. This CDR3 has 14 amino acids. The germline V gene has CDR1 MNHEY and CDR2 SVGEGT. The CDR3 sequence is CASSYDGANTEAFF. CDR3 in DNA: TGTGCCAGCAGTTACGATGGGGCCAACACTGAAGCTTTCTTT.

This clonotype has at least ten counts. J is TRBJ2-3 and V is TRBV20-1; a weak D match, TRBD2 (5 bases). The length of the CDR3 is 15 residues. Germline V gene lookup returns CDR1 DFQATT and CDR2 SNEGSKA (reference sequence). Between the trimmed V and J ends, which lost 1 base and 2 bases, there was a span of 13 bases. The CDR3 spells CSARGAGAITDTQYF. The CDR3 DNA follows: TGCAGTGCTAGAGGGGCGGGTGCGATCACAGATACGCAGTATTTT.

This clonotype was picked up many times. The CDR3 sequence: CSASEGLAGGRFYEQYF. In nucleotides, the CDR3 is TGCAGTGCTAGTGAGGGGCTAGCGGGGGGGCGATTCTACGAGCAGTACTTC. The V and J genes are TRBV20-1 and TRBJ2-7; 12 bases are shared with TRBD2. Germline-derived CDR1 and CDR2 are DFQATT and SNEGSKA (reference sequence). J was trimmed by 3 bases and V by 3 bases; bases with no gene match: 12. The CDR3 runs 17 residues.

This clonotype has ten or more counts. The rearrangement uses TRBV30 and TRBJ1-1, with D hard to call. Between the trimmed V and J ends, which lost 2 bases and 4 bases, there was a span of 8 bases. CDR3 length: 12 amino acids. Looked up from germline, CDR1 is GTSNPN and CDR2 is SVGIG (reference sequence). CDR3 nucleotide sequence: TGTGCCTGGAGTCCTTATTTCACTGAAGCTTTCTTT. Amino acid sequence: CAWSPYFTEAFF.